The T cell receptor (beta chain) under discussion was sequenced for a study of blood T cells in healthy people across ages. General study results and limits: Not knowing donor CMV status may have confounded expanded clonotype changes.

A J-beta primer mix and a sample-barcoded 5' primer were used in a second PCR of about 6 to 12 cycles. Using its own MiXCR run on the 5' RACE reads, TCRdb lists one record per CDR3 protein. The data contain 1.5 million to 2 million distinct CDR3 sequences, about 50% of them seen just once; the ten biggest clones take up over 2%. Donor samples were obtained from healthy Caucasian individuals from Russia, aged about 6 to 100. CDR3 length equals 12 residues. Trimming left V 0 bases short and J 8 bases short, with 7 bases between. Germline CDR1 SGHRS, CDR2 YFSETQ. Turning to this clonotype: The antigen is not known.

The chain has TRBV5-1 and TRBJ2-3; no definite D call. This TCR was recovered from a woman between 40 and 50 years old in good health. Sequenced: blood. The CDR3 sequence is CASSLEQGTQYF. Written as DNA, the CDR3 is TGCGCCAGCAGCTTGGAGCAAGGTACGCAGTATTTT. Full variable domain (remainder filled in from reference TRBV5-1 and TRBJ2-3): KAGVTQTPRYLIKTRGQQVTLSCSPISGHRSVSWYQQTPGQGLQFLFEYFSETQRNKGNFPGRFSGRQFSNSRSEMNVSTLELGDSALYLCASSLEQGTQYFGPGTRLTVL.